This TCR beta chain emerged from a study of T cells after yellow fever vaccination. Study-wide results and limits: The study found a weaker secondary response that peaked faster, day 5 versus 15. Just a small share of clonotypes turned up in the CD4 compartment as well as the CD8 compartment.

This clonotype was recorded many times. Its target is unknown. Trimming left V 1 base short and J 0 bases short, with 4 bases between. This CDR3 has 13 residues. The germline V gene encodes CDR1 MGHRA and CDR2 YSYEKL. TCRdb re-derived calls from the 5' RACE reads in MiXCR, one entry per CDR3 protein. This sample yields about 110,000 distinct CDR3 sequences, of which under 9% are seen a single time; about 25% belongs to the top ten. The sequenced sample was CD8+ T cells sorted from PBMCs, obtained 45 days after the yellow fever booster vaccination. V gene TRBV4-1 combines with J gene TRBJ2-7, with D uncertain. The receptor's source is a man younger than 45 who received the YFV17D yellow fever vaccine. CDR3 sequence (DNA): TGCGCCAGCAGCCAAGTGAGCTCCTACGAGCAGTACTTC. Translated, it gives CASSQVSSYEQYF.